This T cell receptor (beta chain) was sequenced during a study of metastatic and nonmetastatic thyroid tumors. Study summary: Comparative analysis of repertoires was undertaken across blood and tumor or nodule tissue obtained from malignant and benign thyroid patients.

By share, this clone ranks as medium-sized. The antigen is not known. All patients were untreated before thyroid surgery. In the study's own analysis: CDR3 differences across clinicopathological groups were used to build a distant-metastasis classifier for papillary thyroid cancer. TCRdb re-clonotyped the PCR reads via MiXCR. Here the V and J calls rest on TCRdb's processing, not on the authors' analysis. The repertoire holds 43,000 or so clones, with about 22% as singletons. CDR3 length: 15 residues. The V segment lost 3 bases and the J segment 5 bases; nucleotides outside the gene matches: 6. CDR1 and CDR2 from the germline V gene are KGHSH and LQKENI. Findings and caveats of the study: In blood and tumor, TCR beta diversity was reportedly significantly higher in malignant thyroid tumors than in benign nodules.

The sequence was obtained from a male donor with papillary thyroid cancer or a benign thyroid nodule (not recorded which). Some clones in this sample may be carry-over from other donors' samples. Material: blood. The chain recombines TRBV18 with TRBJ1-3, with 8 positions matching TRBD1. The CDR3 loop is CASSPTGGVRNTIYF. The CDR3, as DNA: TGTGCCAGCTCACCCACAGGGGGAGTAAGAAACACCATATATTTT.